The clone carrying this T cell receptor (beta chain) came up a few times. Its antigen is not known. Unique molecular identifiers were attached to individual cDNA molecules. From the 5' RACE reads, TCRdb called clonotypes with MiXCR, one entry per CDR3 protein. The sample consists of 50,000 to 85,000 distinct CDR3 sequences, approximately 10% of them appearing once. With 5 bases clipped from V and 7 bases from J, the junction kept 7 bases outside the gene matches. The CDR3 contains 14 residues. This entry belongs to a study of early T cells in non-severe SARS-CoV-2 infection. Study background: Chains stayed unpaired after sequencing of bulk RNA from unsorted whole blood.

Whole-study results and caveats: VDJdb matches were skewed toward anti-spike CD8 T cell responses.

Sequencing used whole blood. The TCR comes from an adult who was a healthcare worker with PCR-confirmed SARS-CoV-2 infection or an uninfected control (not recorded which). The genes are TRBV12-3 or TRBV12-4 and TRBJ1-5, with 8 nucleotides matching TRBD1. The CDR3 DNA is TGTGCCAGCAGTGCGGACAGGGTTAGGCAGCCCCAGCATTTT. This translates into CASSADRVRQPQHF.